The following is a TCR beta chain sequence with its context. TCRdb's table, derived via immunoSEQ multiplex PCR, lists solely in-frame clones and lacks some. The sample has around 310,000 clones, 75% to 95% seen once. Seattle cases were enrolled at active infection and followed longitudinally. The sample belongs to a study of blood T cell repertoires in COVID-19. Study-wide background: Sources were T cells, B-cell-depleted T cells, or PBMCs; the material itself was cDNA or gDNA.

Trimming pared 10 bases from V and 0 bases from J, leaving 10 bases between. There are 12 residues in the CDR3. The germline V gene has CDR1 ENHRY and CDR2 SYGVKD. Specimen: peripheral blood. This chain joins TRBV10-3 and TRBJ2-7; possible D gene TRBD2, 5 bases. The receptor comes from a young woman with COVID-19, enrolled during active disease. This CDR3 reads CATGGLSYEQYF. CDR3 DNA: TGTGCCACAGGAGGACTCTCCTACGAGCAGTACTTC.